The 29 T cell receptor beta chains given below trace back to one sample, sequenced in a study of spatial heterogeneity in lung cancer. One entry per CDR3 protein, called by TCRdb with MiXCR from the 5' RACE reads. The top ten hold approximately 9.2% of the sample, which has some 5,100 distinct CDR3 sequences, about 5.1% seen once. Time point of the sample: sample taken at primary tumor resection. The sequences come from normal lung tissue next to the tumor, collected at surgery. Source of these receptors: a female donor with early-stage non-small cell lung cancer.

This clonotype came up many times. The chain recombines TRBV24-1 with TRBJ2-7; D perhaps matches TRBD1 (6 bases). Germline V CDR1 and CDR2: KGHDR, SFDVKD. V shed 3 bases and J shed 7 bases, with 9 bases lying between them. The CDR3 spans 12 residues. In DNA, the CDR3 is TGTGCCACCAGTGATATCGGACAGGAGCAGTACTTC. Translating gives CATSDIGQEQYF.

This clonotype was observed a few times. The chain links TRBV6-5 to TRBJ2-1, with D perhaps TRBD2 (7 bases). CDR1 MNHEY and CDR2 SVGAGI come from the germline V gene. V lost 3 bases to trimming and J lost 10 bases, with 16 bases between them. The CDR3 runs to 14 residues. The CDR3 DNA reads TGTGCCAGCAGTTATTGGGGGGGCAAAAAAGAGCAGTTCTTC. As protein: CASSYWGGKKEQFF.

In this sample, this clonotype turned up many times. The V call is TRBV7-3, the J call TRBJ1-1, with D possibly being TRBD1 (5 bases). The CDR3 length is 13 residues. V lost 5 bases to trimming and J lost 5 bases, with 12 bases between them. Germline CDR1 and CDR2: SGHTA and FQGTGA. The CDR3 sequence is CASSPQGRTEAFF. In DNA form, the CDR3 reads TGTGCCAGCAGCCCCCAGGGAAGGACTGAAGCTTTCTTT.

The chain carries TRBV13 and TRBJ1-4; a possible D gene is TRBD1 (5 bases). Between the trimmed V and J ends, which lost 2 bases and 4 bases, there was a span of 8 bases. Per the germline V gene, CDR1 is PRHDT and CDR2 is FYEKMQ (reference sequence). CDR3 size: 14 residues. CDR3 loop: CASSLHDSNEKLFF. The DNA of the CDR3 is TGTGCCAGCAGCTTACACGACAGTAATGAAAAACTGTTTTTT.

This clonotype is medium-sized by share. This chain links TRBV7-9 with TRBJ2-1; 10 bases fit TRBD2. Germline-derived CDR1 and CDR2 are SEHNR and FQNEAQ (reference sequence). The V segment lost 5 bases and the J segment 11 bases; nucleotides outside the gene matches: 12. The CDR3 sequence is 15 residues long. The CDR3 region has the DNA TGTGCCAGCAGCACCAGACTAGCGGGCACTCCAAAGCAGTTCTTC. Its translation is CASSTRLAGTPKQFF.

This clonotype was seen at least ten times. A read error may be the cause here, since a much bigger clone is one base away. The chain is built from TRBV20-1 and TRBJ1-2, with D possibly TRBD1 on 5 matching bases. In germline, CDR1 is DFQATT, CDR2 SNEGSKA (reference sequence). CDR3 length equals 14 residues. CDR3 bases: TGCAGTGCTAGAGGGGGGAAAGCAGCGTATGGCTACAACTTC. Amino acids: CSARGGKAAYGYNF.

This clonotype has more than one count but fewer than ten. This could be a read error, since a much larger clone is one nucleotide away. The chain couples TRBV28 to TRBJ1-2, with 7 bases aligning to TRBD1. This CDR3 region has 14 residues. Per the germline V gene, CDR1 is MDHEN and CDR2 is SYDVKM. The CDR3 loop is CASSRHDRADGYNF. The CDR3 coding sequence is TGTGCCAGCAGCCGCCACGACAGGGCCGATGGCTACAACTTC.

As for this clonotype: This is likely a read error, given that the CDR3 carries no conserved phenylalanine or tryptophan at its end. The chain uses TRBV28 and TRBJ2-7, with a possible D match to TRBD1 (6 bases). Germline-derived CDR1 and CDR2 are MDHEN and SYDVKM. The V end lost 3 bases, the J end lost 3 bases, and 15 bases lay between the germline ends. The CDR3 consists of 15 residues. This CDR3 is CASSLFGGPDYEQYY. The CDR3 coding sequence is TGTGCCAGCAGTTTGTTTGGGGGCCCCGACTACGAGCAGTACTAC.

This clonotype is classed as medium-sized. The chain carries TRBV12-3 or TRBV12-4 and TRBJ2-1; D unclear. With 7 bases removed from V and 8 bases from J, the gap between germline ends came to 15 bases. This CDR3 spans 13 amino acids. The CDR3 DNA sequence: TGTGCCAGCACCCTGAACCTCGACCATGAGCAGTTCTTC. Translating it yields CASTLNLDHEQFF.

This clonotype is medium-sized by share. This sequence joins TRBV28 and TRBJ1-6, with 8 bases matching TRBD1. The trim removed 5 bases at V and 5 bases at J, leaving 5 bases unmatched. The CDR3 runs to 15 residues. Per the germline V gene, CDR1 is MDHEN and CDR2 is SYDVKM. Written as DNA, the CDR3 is TGTGCCAGCAGTGAACCGACAGGGGATAATTCACCCCTCCACTTT. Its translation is CASSEPTGDNSPLHF.

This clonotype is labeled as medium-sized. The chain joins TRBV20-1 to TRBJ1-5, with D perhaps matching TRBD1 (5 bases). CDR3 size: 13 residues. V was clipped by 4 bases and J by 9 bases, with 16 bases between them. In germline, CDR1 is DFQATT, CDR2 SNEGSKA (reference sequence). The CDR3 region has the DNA TGCAGTGCTATTCCGGGGCTTCACCTGCCCCAGCATTTT. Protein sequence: CSAIPGLHLPQHF.

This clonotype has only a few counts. The DNA for the CDR3 is TGTGCCAGCAGCTTGTCTGGGAACACCGGGGAGCTGTTTTTT. It is translated as CASSLSGNTGELFF. The chain carries TRBV5-6 and TRBJ2-2; D is unclear. The germline V and J ends were trimmed by 1 base and 1 base, with 5 bases remaining between them. Germline V gene data show CDR1 as SGHDT and CDR2 as YYEEEE. The CDR3 spans 14 residues.

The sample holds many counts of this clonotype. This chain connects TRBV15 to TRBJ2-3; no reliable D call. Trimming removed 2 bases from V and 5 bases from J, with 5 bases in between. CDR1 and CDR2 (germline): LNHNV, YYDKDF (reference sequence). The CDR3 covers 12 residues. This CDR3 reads CATSRKEDTQYF. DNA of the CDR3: TGTGCCACCAGCAGAAAGGAAGATACGCAGTATTTT.

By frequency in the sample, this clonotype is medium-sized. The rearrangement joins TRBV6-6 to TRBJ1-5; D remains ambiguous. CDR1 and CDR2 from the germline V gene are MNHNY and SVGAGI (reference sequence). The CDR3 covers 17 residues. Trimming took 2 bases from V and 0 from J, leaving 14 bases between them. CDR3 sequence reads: CASSYGFGEGSNQPQHF. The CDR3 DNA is TGTGCCAGCAGTTACGGTTTTGGGGAAGGTAGCAATCAGCCCCAGCATTTT.

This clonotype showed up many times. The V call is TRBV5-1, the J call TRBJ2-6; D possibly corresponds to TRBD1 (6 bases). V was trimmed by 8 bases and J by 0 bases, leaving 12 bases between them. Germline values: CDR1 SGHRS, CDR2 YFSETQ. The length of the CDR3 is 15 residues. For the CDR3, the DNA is TGCGCCAGTCGGGACACCAGCTCTGGGGCCAACGTCCTGACTTTC. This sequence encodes CASRDTSSGANVLTF.

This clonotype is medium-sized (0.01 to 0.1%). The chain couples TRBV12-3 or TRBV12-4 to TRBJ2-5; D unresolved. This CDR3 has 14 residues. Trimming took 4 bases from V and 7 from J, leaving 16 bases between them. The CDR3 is CASSSMSGGGTQYF. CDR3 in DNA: TGTGCCAGCAGTTCCATGTCAGGCGGCGGGACCCAGTACTTC.

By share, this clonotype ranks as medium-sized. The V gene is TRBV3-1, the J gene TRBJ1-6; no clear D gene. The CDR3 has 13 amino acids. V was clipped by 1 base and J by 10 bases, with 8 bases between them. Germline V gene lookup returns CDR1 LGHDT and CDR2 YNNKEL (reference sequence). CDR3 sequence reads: CASSQGSRSPLHF. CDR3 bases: TGTGCCAGCAGCCAAGGATCGAGATCACCCCTCCACTTT.

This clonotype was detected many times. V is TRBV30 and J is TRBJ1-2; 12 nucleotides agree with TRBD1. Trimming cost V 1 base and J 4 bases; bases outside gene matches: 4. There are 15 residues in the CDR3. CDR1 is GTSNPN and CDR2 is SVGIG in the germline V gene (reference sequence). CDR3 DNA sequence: TGTGCCTGGAGTGGGGGGACAGGGGGCGTCTATGGCTACACCTTC. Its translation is CAWSGGTGGVYGYTF.

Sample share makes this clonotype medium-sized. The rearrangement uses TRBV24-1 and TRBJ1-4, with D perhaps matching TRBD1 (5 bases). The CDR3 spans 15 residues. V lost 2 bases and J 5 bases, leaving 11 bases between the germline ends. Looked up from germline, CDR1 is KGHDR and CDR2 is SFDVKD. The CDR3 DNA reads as TGTGCCACCAGTGATTCGGGACTCCAGAATGAAAAACTGTTTTTT. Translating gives CATSDSGLQNEKLFF.

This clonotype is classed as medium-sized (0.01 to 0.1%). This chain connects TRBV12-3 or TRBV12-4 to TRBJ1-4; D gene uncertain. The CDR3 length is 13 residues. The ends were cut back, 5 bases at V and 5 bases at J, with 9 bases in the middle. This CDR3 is CASSPSGNEKLFF. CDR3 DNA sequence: TGTGCCAGCAGTCCTTCCGGGAATGAAAAACTGTTTTTT.

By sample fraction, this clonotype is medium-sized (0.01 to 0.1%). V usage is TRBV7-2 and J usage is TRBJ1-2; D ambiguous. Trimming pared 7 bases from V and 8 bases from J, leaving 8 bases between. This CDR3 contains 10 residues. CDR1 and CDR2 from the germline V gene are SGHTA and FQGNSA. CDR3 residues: CASTKSGYTF. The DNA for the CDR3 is TGTGCCAGCACCAAGTCAGGCTACACCTTC.

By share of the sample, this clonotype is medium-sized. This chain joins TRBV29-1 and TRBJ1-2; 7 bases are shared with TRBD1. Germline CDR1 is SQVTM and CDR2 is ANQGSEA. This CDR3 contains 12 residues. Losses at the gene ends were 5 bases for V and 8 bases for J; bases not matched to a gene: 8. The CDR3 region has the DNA TGCAGCGTTCTTGGACAGGTCGTAGGCTACACCTTC. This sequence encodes CSVLGQVVGYTF.

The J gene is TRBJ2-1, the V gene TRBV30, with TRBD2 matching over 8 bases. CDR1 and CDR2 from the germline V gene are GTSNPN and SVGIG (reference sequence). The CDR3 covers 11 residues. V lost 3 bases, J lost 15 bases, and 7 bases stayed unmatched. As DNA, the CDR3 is TGTGCCTGGAGGACGGGAGGGTCGCTGTTCTTC. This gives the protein CAWRTGGSLFF.

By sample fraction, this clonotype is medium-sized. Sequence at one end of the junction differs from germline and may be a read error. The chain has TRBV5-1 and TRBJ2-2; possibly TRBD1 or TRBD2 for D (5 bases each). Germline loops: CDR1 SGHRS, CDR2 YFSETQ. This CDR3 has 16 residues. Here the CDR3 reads CASSLRPGREAGELFF. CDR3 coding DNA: TGTGCCAGCAGCTTACGACCGGGACGGGAAGCCGGGGAGCTGTTTTTT.

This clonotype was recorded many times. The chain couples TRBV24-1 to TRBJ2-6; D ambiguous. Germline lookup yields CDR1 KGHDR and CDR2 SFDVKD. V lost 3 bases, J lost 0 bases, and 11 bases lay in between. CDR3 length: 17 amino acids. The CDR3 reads CATSDMKFPSGANVLTF. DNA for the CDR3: TGTGCCACCAGTGATATGAAGTTCCCCTCTGGGGCCAACGTCCTGACTTTC.

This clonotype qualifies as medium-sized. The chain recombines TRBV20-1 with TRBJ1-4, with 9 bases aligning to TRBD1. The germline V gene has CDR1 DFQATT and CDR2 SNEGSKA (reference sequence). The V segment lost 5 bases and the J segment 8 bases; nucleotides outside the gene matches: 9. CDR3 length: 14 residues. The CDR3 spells CSASTGGRGEKLFF. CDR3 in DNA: TGCAGTGCTTCCACAGGGGGCAGAGGGGAAAAACTGTTTTTT.

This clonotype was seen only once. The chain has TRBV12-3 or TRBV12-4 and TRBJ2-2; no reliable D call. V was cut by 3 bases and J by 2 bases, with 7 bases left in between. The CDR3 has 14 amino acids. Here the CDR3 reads CASSLSSNTGELFF. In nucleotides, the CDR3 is TGTGCCAGCAGTTTGAGCAGCAACACCGGGGAGCTGTTTTTT.

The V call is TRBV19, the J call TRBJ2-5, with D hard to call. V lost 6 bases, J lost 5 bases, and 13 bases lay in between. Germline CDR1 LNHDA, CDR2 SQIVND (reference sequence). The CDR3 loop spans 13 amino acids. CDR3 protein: CASSLTATETQYF. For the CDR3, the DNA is TGTGCCAGTAGCTTAACAGCCACCGAGACCCAGTACTTC.

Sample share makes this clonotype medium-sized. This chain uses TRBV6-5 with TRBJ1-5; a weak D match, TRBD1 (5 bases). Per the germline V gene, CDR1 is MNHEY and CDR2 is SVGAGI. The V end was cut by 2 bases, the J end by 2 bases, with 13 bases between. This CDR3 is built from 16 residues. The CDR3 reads CASSYTRQSGNQPQHF. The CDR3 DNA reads TGTGCCAGCAGTTACACCCGACAGTCGGGCAATCAGCCCCAGCATTTT.